This T cell receptor (beta chain) is drawn from a study of cytomegalovirus exposure and HLA in healthy donors. PCR primers comprised 60 Vbeta and 13 Jbeta primers. Produced via immunoSEQ multiplex PCR; TCRdb's table is partial and in-frame only. The sample records 150,000 or so clones, around 75% being singletons. As for this clone: Its antigen is still unknown.

Donors consisted of healthy bone marrow donors. Though nominally healthy at sampling, donors likely had unrecorded immune exposures. Study-wide results and limits: In a later analysis, V- and J-gene trimming of beta chains associated with a DCLRE1C missense variant, replicated independently. Presence/absence analyses took donor sequencing depth as roughly uniform.

The receptor comes from a man aged 25-40 years in good health and CMV-seropositive. The material sequenced was PBMCs.

CDR3 loop: CASIGQAYSNQPQHF. For the CDR3, the DNA is TGTGCCAGCATCGGACAGGCATATAGCAATCAGCCCCAGCATTTT. This rearrangement joins TRBV6-1 to TRBJ1-5, with 7 bases identical to TRBD1. CDR3 length: 15 amino acids. CDR1 and CDR2 from the germline V gene are MNHNS and SASEGT. Trimming took 7 bases from V and 0 from J; bases not matched to a gene: 6.